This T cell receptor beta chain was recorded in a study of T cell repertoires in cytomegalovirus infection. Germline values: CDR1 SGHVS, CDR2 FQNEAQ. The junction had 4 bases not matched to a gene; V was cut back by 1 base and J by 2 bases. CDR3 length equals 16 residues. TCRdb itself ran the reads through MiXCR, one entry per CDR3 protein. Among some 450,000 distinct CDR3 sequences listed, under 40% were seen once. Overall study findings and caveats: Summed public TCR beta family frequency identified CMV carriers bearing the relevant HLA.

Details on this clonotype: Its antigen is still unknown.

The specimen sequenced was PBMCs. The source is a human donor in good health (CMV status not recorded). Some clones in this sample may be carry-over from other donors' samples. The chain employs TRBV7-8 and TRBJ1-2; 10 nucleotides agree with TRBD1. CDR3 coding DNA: TGTGCCAGCAGCTTAGTAGGGGACAGGGGCAACTATGGCTACACCTTC. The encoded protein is CASSLVGDRGNYGYTF. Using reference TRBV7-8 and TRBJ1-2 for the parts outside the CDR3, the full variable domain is GAGVSQSPRYKVAKRGQDVALRCDPISGHVSLFWYQQALGQGPEFLTYFQNEAQLDKSGLPSDRFFAERPEGSVSTLKIQRTQQEDSAVYLCASSLVGDRGNYGYTFGSGTRLTVV.